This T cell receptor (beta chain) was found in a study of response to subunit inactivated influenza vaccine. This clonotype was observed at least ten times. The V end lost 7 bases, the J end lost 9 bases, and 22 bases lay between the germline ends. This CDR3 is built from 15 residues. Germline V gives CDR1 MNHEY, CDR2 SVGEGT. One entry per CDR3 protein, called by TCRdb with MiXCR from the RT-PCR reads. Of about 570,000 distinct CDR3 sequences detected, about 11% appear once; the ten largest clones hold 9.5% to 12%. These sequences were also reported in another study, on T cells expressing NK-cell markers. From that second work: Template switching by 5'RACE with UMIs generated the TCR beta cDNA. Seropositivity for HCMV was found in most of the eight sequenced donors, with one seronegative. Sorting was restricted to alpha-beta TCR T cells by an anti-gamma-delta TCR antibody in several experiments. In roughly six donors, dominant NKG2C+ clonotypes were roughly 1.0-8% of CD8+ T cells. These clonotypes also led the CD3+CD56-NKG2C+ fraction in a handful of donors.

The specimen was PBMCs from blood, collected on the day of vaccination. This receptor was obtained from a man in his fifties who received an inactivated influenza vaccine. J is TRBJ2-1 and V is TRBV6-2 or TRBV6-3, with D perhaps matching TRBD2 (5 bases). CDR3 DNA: TGTGCCAGCAACGAGGGTCCAACAAGTCGTCCTGAGCAGTTCTTC. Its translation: CASNEGPTSRPEQFF.